This TCR beta chain originates from a study of blood T cell repertoires in COVID-19. CDR1 is LNHDA, CDR2 SQIVND, per germline (reference sequence). Unmatched junction bases numbered 10, after V lost 5 bases and J lost 4 bases. This CDR3 has 16 amino acids. The repertoire was sequenced with immunoSEQ multiplex PCR; TCRdb's copy has only in-frame clones and lacks some. Among about 290,000 clones, around 88% were seen once, and the ten largest hold approximately 4.6%. The chain has TRBV19 and TRBJ1-1; 10 bases match TRBD1. Sequenced sample: peripheral blood. The source of this sequence is a man in his forties or fifties with acute or convalescent COVID-19. CDR3 DNA sequence: TGTGCCAGTAGTTCTCCGCCGGGACAGGGGACCACTGAAGCTTTCTTT. Translation gives CASSSPPGQGTTEAFF.